This passage covers 26 T cell receptor beta chains from one sample sequenced in a study of technical replicates of blood from a few donors. Here immunoSEQ multiplex PCR was the method, and the copy in TCRdb shows in-frame clones only, minus some. The sample records about 80,000 clones, over 75% being singletons. The sequenced sample was T cells isolated from PBMCs. These TCRs come from a human donor in good health.

The chain combines TRBV5-1 with TRBJ1-2; maybe TRBD1 (5 bases). CDR3 length: 14 amino acids. Germline CDR1 SGHRS, CDR2 YFSETQ. Between the trimmed V and J ends, which lost 4 bases and 2 bases, there was a span of 12 bases. CDR3 DNA sequence: TGCGCCAGCAGCGCCGACAGAACGAACTATGGCTACACCTTC. Encoded protein: CASSADRTNYGYTF.

The rearrangement joins TRBV9 to TRBJ1-1; D is unresolved. The germline V gene encodes CDR1 SGDLS and CDR2 YYNGEE. The CDR3 is 13 amino acids. The V end lost 7 bases, the J end lost 5 bases, and 15 bases lay between the germline ends. The CDR3 sequence: CASQGIGGTEAFF. CDR3 sequence (DNA): TGTGCCAGCCAAGGGATTGGAGGTACTGAAGCTTTCTTT. Drawing the rest from reference TRBV9 and TRBJ1-1, the complete variable domain is DSGVTQTPKHLITATGQRVTLRCSPRSGDLSVYWYQQSLDQGLQFLIQYYNGEERAKGNILERFSAQQFPDLHSELNLSSLELGDSALYFCASQGIGGTEAFFGQGTRLTVV.

The chain has TRBV27 and TRBJ1-2; 7 bases fit TRBD1. The trim removed 4 bases at V and 5 bases at J, leaving 13 bases unmatched. Germline CDR1 MNHEY, CDR2 SMNVEV (reference sequence). The CDR3 has 16 amino acids. CDR3 nucleotide sequence: TGTGCCAGCAGTTCCTTTGACAGGGCCCCCGCTTATGGCTACACCTTC. Translated: CASSSFDRAPAYGYTF.

Regarding this clone: Germline is not matched at one junction end, which may reflect a read error. The V gene is TRBV30, the J gene TRBJ1-2, with D possibly matching TRBD1 (6 bases). The CDR3 length is 13 residues. The germline V gene encodes CDR1 GTSNPN and CDR2 SVGIG (reference sequence). CDR3 in amino acids: CAWSISLQGLGLF. CDR3 nucleotides: TGTGCCTGGAGTATCTCGTTACAGGGTTTGGGCCTCTTC. The full variable domain, rest sourced from reference TRBV30 and TRBJ1-2, is SQTIHQWPATLVQPVGSPLSLECTVEGTSNPNLYWYRQAAGRGLQLLFYSVGIGQISSEVPQNLSASRPQDRQFILSSKKLLLSDSGFYLCAWSISLQGLGLFGSGTRLTVV.

J is TRBJ1-2 and V is TRBV20-1; no firm D call. V shed 3 bases and J shed 8 bases, with 10 bases lying between them. The CDR3 loop spans 11 amino acids. The germline CDR1 and CDR2 sequences are DFQATT and SNEGSKA (reference sequence). CDR3: CSASRLPGYTF. CDR3 DNA: TGCAGTGCTAGTCGACTTCCAGGCTACACCTTC.

The chain recombines TRBV15 with TRBJ2-1; D not resolved. The V gene lost 0 bases and the J gene lost 9 bases, with 6 bases spanning the gap. The CDR3 has 12 amino acids. The germline V gene has CDR1 LNHNV and CDR2 YYDKDF (reference sequence). CDR3 sequence reads: CATSRDRFEQFF. Here the CDR3 DNA reads TGTGCCACCAGCAGAGATCGGTTTGAGCAGTTCTTC.

The chain joins TRBV4-2 to TRBJ1-3; 8 bases are a match to TRBD1. Germline V CDR1 and CDR2: LGHNA, YNFKEQ. The CDR3 totals 16 residues. The V gene end was trimmed by 4 bases and the J gene end by 0 bases; junction bases not matched to a gene: 5. CDR3 residues: CASSPLTGASGNTIYF. The CDR3 coding sequence is TGTGCCAGCAGCCCTCTGACAGGGGCCTCTGGAAACACCATATATTTT.

The chain uses TRBV14 and TRBJ1-4, with no clear D. Per the germline V gene, CDR1 is SGHDN and CDR2 is FVKESK. This CDR3 has 13 amino acids. Between the trimmed V and J ends, which lost 3 bases and 7 bases, there was a span of 9 bases. The CDR3 spells CASSHQTGEKLFF. CDR3 DNA sequence: TGTGCCAGCAGCCACCAAACGGGTGAAAAACTGTTTTTT.

The rearrangement links TRBV9 to TRBJ2-1, with unresolved D. The germline V and J ends were trimmed by 2 bases and 0 bases, with 9 bases remaining between them. This CDR3 region has 15 residues. Germline V gives CDR1 SGDLS, CDR2 YYNGEE. The CDR3 DNA reads TGTGCCAGCAGCGTGAGTGAAAGCTCCTACAATGAGCAGTTCTTC. Amino acid sequence: CASSVSESSYNEQFF.

This chain connects TRBV5-1 to TRBJ2-7; D remains ambiguous. V lost 0 bases to trimming and J lost 2 bases, with 12 bases between them. CDR3 length: 15 amino acids. The germline gives CDR1 SGHRS, CDR2 YFSETQ. The CDR3 spells CASSLVSGLAYEQYF. DNA for the CDR3: TGCGCCAGCAGCTTGGTGTCCGGGTTGGCCTACGAGCAGTACTTC.

This chain connects TRBV11-3 to TRBJ2-1, with 7 bases lining up with TRBD2. The germline CDR1 and CDR2 sequences are SGHNT and YENEEA. The CDR3 has 16 amino acids. V trimming: 1 base; J trimming: 4 bases; junction bases outside the gene matches: 7. This chain's CDR3 is CASSLVGLAEYNEQFF. The CDR3, as DNA: TGTGCCAGCAGCTTAGTCGGTCTAGCGGAGTACAATGAGCAGTTCTTC.

The chain recombines TRBV2 with TRBJ2-1, with TRBD1 matching 10 bases. This CDR3 has 18 amino acids. V shed 5 bases, J shed 5 bases, and the junction held 15 bases outside the gene matches. Germline V CDR1 and CDR2: SNHLY, FYNNEI. As DNA, the CDR3 is TGTGCCAGCAGTTCCCGGGACAGGGGCATAAGGTGGGACAATGAGCAGTTCTTC. It translates to CASSSRDRGIRWDNEQFF.

This chain connects TRBV15 to TRBJ2-1; 10 nucleotides match TRBD2. Germline trimming cut 1 base from V and 7 bases from J; bases unmatched to any gene: 10. The germline CDR1 and CDR2 sequences are LNHNV and YYDKDF (reference sequence). This CDR3 is built from 17 residues. The CDR3 DNA follows: TGTGCCACCAGCAGAGGCACCCTAGCGGGAGCAGGGAATGAGCAGTTCTTC. Translated: CATSRGTLAGAGNEQFF.

This clone was counted between two and nine times. The CDR3 DNA reads TGTGCCAGCAGTGAAATTGGACAGGGAGGGCCGCCCCAGCATTTT. Protein sequence: CASSEIGQGGPPQHF. The chain combines TRBV2 with TRBJ1-5; 8 bases fit TRBD1. The V gene's germline CDR1 is SNHLY and CDR2 FYNNEI. V gave up 2 bases and J gave up 9 bases; unmatched junction bases: 9. The CDR3 length is 15 residues.

Turning to this clone: Other DNA sequences in this sample translate to the same CDR3. The gene calls are TRBV6-5 and TRBJ1-2, with D unclear. CDR1 MNHEY and CDR2 SVGAGI come from the germline V gene. Trimming removed 0 bases from V and 0 bases from J, with 8 bases in between. This CDR3 region has 15 residues. DNA of the CDR3: TGTGCCAGCAGTTACTCGGAGGGAGCTAACTATGGCTACACCTTC. Protein: CASSYSEGANYGYTF.

V is TRBV28 and J is TRBJ1-4, with D unresolved. Trimming shortened V by 7 bases and J by 1 base, and 25 bases separated the two germline ends. There are 19 residues in the CDR3. Germline CDR1 is MDHEN and CDR2 is SYDVKM. The CDR3 sequence is CASNPLGLQTQITNEKLFF. CDR3 in DNA: TGTGCCAGCAACCCACTAGGCTTACAGACCCAGATAACTAATGAAAAACTGTTTTTT.

The chain links TRBV12-5 to TRBJ2-1; TRBD2 might be the D (6 bases). This CDR3 spans 15 amino acids. Deletions cut 1 base from V and 10 bases from J, with 17 bases between. The V gene's germline CDR1 is LGHNT and CDR2 FRNRAP. DNA for the CDR3: TGTGCTAGTGGTTTGGGTCATCTCATAGCGGACGAGCAGTTCTTC. Encoded protein: CASGLGHLIADEQFF.

The chain links TRBV6-1 to TRBJ1-2, with a tentative D call TRBD1 (5 bases). The germline V gene has CDR1 MNHNS and CDR2 SASEGT. The CDR3 totals 13 residues. Trimming shortened V by 8 bases and J by 8 bases, and 18 bases separated the two germline ends. The CDR3 loop reads CASPAVGPGGYTF. For the CDR3, the DNA is TGTGCCAGCCCTGCGGTGGGGCCGGGCGGCTACACCTTC.

The V gene is TRBV28, the J gene TRBJ2-2, with D maybe TRBD2 (6 bases). The CDR3 has 14 amino acids. V lost 8 bases and J 3 bases, leaving 13 bases between the germline ends. Germline V gives CDR1 MDHEN, CDR2 SYDVKM. The CDR3, as DNA: TGTGCCAGCTGCGGGATTACTTACACCGGGGAGCTGTTTTTT. Translation: CASCGITYTGELFF. Using reference TRBV28 and TRBJ2-2 for the parts outside the CDR3, the full variable domain is DVKVTQSSRYLVKRTGEKVFLECVQDMDHENMFWYRQDPGLGLRLIYFSYDVKMKEKGDIPEGYSVSREKKERFSLILESASTNQTSMYLCASCGITYTGELFFGEGSRLTVL.

This chain joins TRBV6-6 and TRBJ1-1, with 9 bases identical to TRBD1. The CDR3 runs 14 residues. Germline CDR1 and CDR2: MNHNY and SVGAGI (reference sequence). J gave up 5 bases and V 6 bases, and 7 bases lay outside the gene matches. The CDR3 here is CASRRDRAGTEAFF. The CDR3, as DNA: TGTGCCAGCAGACGGGACAGGGCAGGGACTGAAGCTTTCTTT.

This clone was observed once. The V and J genes are TRBV6-5 and TRBJ2-2; D might be TRBD1 (6 bases). CDR1 MNHEY and CDR2 SVGAGI come from the germline V gene. V lost 4 bases and J lost 4, with 7 bases in between. This CDR3 comprises 13 residues. The CDR3 DNA is TGTGCCAGCAGTTTACAGGGCACCGGGGAGCTGTTTTTT. The encoded protein is CASSLQGTGELFF.

The chain combines TRBV29-1 with TRBJ2-1, with a possible D match to TRBD2 (5 bases). V was clipped by 3 bases and J by 9 bases, with 21 bases between them. The CDR3 runs to 15 residues. Germline CDR1 reads SQVTM; CDR2 reads ANQGSEA. CDR3 loop: CSVDLGSSSITEQFF. The CDR3 DNA reads TGCAGCGTTGATTTGGGGAGTTCGAGCATCACTGAGCAGTTCTTC.

The chain uses TRBV4-1 and TRBJ2-7; 11 bases agree with TRBD2. This CDR3 region has 17 residues. J lost 5 bases, V lost 2 bases, and 11 bases had no gene match. Germline V gives CDR1 MGHRA, CDR2 YSYEKL. Written as DNA, the CDR3 is TGCGCCAGCAGCCAATTTTTTGGTATAGCGGGAGGGAACGAGCAGTACTTC. Translating gives CASSQFFGIAGGNEQYF.

In its sample, this clone was seen once. The V and J genes are TRBV13 and TRBJ2-7; 11 positions agree with TRBD2. Looked up from germline, CDR1 is PRHDT and CDR2 is FYEKMQ (reference sequence). This CDR3 has 15 amino acids. The trim removed 6 bases at V and 1 base at J, leaving 5 bases unmatched. CDR3 residues: CASRPGTSGSYEQYF. As DNA, the CDR3 is TGTGCCAGCAGACCCGGGACTAGCGGATCCTACGAGCAGTACTTC.

The chain combines TRBV29-1 with TRBJ1-3, with TRBD1 identical over 8 bases. The CDR3 extends over 13 amino acids. The V gene end was trimmed by 5 bases and the J gene end by 3 bases; junction bases not matched to a gene: 3. Germline values: CDR1 SQVTM, CDR2 ANQGSEA. DNA of the CDR3: TGCAGCGTTAGGGGACAGGATGGAAACACCATATATTTT. Amino acid sequence: CSVRGQDGNTIYF.

The chain links TRBV9 to TRBJ1-1; D call uncertain. Trimming removed 1 base at V and 3 bases at J, with 7 bases between. This CDR3 comprises 13 residues. CDR1 and CDR2 (germline): SGDLS, YYNGEE. The CDR3 region is CASSVMGDTEAFF. The CDR3 DNA reads as TGTGCCAGCAGCGTAATGGGAGACACTGAAGCTTTCTTT.